One sample yielded the 25 T cell receptor beta chains listed below, sequenced in a study of CD8+ T cells in alopecia areata. As for treatment: oral pan-JAK inhibitor, 5-10 mg twice daily. Extracted RNA was reverse transcribed into cDNA, the sequencing template. The method was immunoSEQ multiplex PCR; TCRdb's version includes in-frame clones alone and lacks a portion of them. Of 200,000 to 250,000 clones listed, 55% to 70% were seen once; the top ten hold around 4.2%. Here the sequenced sample was CD4+ T cells sorted from blood, taken at week 4, from a patient treated with tofacitinib. The origin of the receptors is a human donor with alopecia areata.

V and J are TRBV29-1 and TRBJ1-2; a possible D gene is TRBD1 (5 bases). The CDR3 sequence is 13 residues long. The germline V gene encodes CDR1 SQVTM and CDR2 ANQGSEA. V gave up 6 bases and J gave up 2 bases, with 13 bases separating them. Here the CDR3 DNA reads TGCAGCGTATGGGTTCAGGGAAACTATGGCTACACCTTC. Its protein product is CSVWVQGNYGYTF.

This clone was recorded only once. The chain combines TRBV5-6 with TRBJ1-2, with D possibly being TRBD1 (6 bases). Per the germline V gene, CDR1 is SGHDT and CDR2 is YYEEEE. Trimming shortened V by 7 bases and J by 4 bases, and 17 bases separated the two germline ends. This CDR3 has 14 amino acids. This CDR3 reads CASYLVGGAYGYTF. The CDR3 DNA reads TGTGCCAGCTACCTGGTCGGGGGGGCCTATGGCTACACCTTC. The whole variable domain, filled in from reference TRBV5-6 and TRBJ1-2, reads DAGVTQSPTHLIKTRGQQVTLRCSPKSGHDTVSWYQQALGQGPQFIFQYYEEEERQRGNFPDRFSGHQFPNYSSELNVNALLLGDSALYLCASYLVGGAYGYTFGSGTRLTVV.

The gene calls are TRBV7-9 and TRBJ2-7; TRBD1 aligns across 10 bases. Germline trimming cut 5 bases from V and 7 bases from J; bases unmatched to any gene: 8. Germline CDR1 reads SEHNR; CDR2 reads FQNEAQ (reference sequence). The CDR3 spans 14 residues. CDR3 residues: CASSILTGGEEQYF. The DNA for the CDR3 is TGTGCCAGCAGCATCCTGACAGGGGGCGAAGAGCAGTACTTC.

V usage is TRBV9 and J usage is TRBJ2-1; TRBD2 aligns across 9 bases. The CDR3 covers 14 residues. V was pared by 1 base and J by 4 bases, with 0 bases of the junction left unmatched. Germline V gene lookup returns CDR1 SGDLS and CDR2 YYNGEE. The chain's CDR3 is CASSVLAGYNEQFF. As DNA, the CDR3 is TGTGCCAGCAGCGTACTAGCGGGGTACAATGAGCAGTTCTTC.

The table lists this clone with a few counts. The chain links TRBV5-1 to TRBJ1-4; no firm D call. The V gene's germline CDR1 is SGHRS and CDR2 YFSETQ. The CDR3 length is 14 residues. V was shortened by 0 bases and J by 6 bases, with 9 bases between the two germline ends. The CDR3 bases are TGCGCCAGCAGCTTGGGCCTCTTCGATGAAAAACTGTTTTTT. Its translation is CASSLGLFDEKLFF.

This clone was observed once. DNA for the CDR3: TGTGCCAGCAGTCTGCCGGGACAGAGCTACACCTTC. Amino acids: CASSLPGQSYTF. The rearrangement links TRBV6-5 to TRBJ1-2, with 7 bases fitting TRBD1. CDR1 and CDR2 from the germline V gene are MNHEY and SVGAGI. CDR3 length equals 12 residues. V lost 5 bases and J lost 9; bases outside the gene matches: 6.

The chain recombines TRBV30 with TRBJ1-2, with D unclear. CDR1 is GTSNPN, CDR2 SVGIG, per germline (reference sequence). Trimming cost V 0 bases and J 0 bases, with 8 bases left between them. CDR3 length: 14 residues. CDR3 in amino acids: CAWSVSVSNYGYTF. CDR3 in DNA: TGTGCCTGGAGTGTGTCGGTTTCTAACTATGGCTACACCTTC.

V and J are TRBV6-5 and TRBJ1-5; tentatively, D is TRBD1 (5 bases). V dropped 8 bases and J dropped 3 bases, with 8 bases sitting between them. This CDR3 is 12 amino acids long. Germline V gene sequence: CDR1 MNHEY, CDR2 SVGAGI. In DNA form, the CDR3 reads TGTGCCAGCGGAGGGACCAATCAGCCCCAGCATTTT. It yields the protein CASGGTNQPQHF.

This clone was seen more than once but under ten times. This sequence joins TRBV7-6 and TRBJ2-7, with TRBD1 matching 7 bases. Germline CDR1 reads SGHVS; CDR2 reads FNYEAQ. The CDR3 is made up of 16 amino acids. With 5 bases clipped from V and 1 base from J, the junction kept 11 bases outside the gene matches. The CDR3 region has the DNA TGTGCCAGCAGCCCAGCCGAGGGGGCTATGTCCTACGAGCAGTACTTC. This gives the protein CASSPAEGAMSYEQYF.

The gene calls are TRBV23-1 and TRBJ2-3; D unresolved. TRBV23-1 is identified as an open reading frame with a role that is uncertain. Deletions cut 3 bases from V and 1 base from J, with 11 bases between. The CDR3 runs to 15 residues. The CDR3 is CASSQGRLRTDTQYF. The CDR3 nucleotides are TGCGCCAGCAGTCAGGGTAGGCTCCGCACAGATACGCAGTATTTT.

The chain links TRBV7-3 to TRBJ2-3; D is unclear. Between the trimmed V and J ends, which lost 1 base and 0 bases, there was a span of 8 bases. Germline V CDR1 and CDR2: SGHTA, FQGTGA. CDR3 length equals 15 residues. The CDR3 DNA is TGTGCCAGCAGCTTAAGGGCTACTAGCACAGATACGCAGTATTTT. This encodes CASSLRATSTDTQYF.

This chain joins TRBV18 and TRBJ2-7; TRBD2 is a possible D gene (7 bases). The CDR3 is 17 residues long. Germline loops: CDR1 KGHSH, CDR2 LQKENI. V was clipped by 3 bases and J by 1 base, with 19 bases between them. CDR3: CASSPLWRGGASYEQYF. As DNA, the CDR3 is TGTGCCAGCTCACCTCTTTGGAGGGGGGGCGCATCCTACGAGCAGTACTTC.

The rearrangement links TRBV7-2 to TRBJ2-5; 7 positions match TRBD1. CDR1 and CDR2 from the germline V gene are SGHTA and FQGNSA. V was pared by 4 bases and J by 7 bases, with 6 bases of the junction left unmatched. The CDR3 sequence is 13 residues long. CDR3 coding DNA: TGTGCCAGCAGCTCTCCAGGGGGAGTGACCCAGTACTTC. Its translation: CASSSPGGVTQYF.

This clone was detected only once. CDR3 loop: CAISAGLSYEQYF. The CDR3 DNA reads TGTGCCATCAGTGCGGGCCTCTCCTACGAGCAGTACTTC. The chain uses TRBV10-3 and TRBJ2-7; D is unresolved. Trimming took off 4 bases at V and 0 bases at J, with 7 bases between the two ends. This CDR3 region has 13 residues. CDR1 and CDR2 from the germline V gene are ENHRY and SYGVKD.

This clone was counted a few times. V and J are TRBV7-8 and TRBJ2-5, with D possibly called TRBD1 or TRBD2 (5 bases each). This CDR3 comprises 14 residues. Germline V lookup: CDR1 SGHVS, CDR2 FQNEAQ. With 6 bases removed from V and 2 bases from J, the gap between germline ends came to 13 bases. The CDR3 protein is CASRSRGRQETQYF. The DNA for the CDR3 is TGTGCCAGCAGATCCCGGGGACGGCAAGAGACCCAGTACTTC.

The chain is built from TRBV29-1 and TRBJ1-1; no reliable D call. Germline V lookup: CDR1 SQVTM, CDR2 ANQGSEA. Trimming took 5 bases from V and 4 from J, leaving 11 bases between them. There are 12 residues in the CDR3. CDR3 sequence: CSVTVLPTEAFF. In DNA form, the CDR3 reads TGCAGCGTTACCGTCTTACCCACTGAAGCTTTCTTT. The entire variable domain, with the rest obtained from reference TRBV29-1 and TRBJ1-1, is as follows: SAVISQKPSRDICQRGTSLTIQCQVDSQVTMMFWYRQQPGQSLTLIATANQGSEATYESGFVIDKFPISRPNLTFSTLTVSNMSPEDSSIYLCSVTVLPTEAFFGQGTRLTVV.

The chain uses TRBV9 and TRBJ1-1, with 9 bases matching TRBD1. The CDR3 has 15 amino acids. Germline V gene sequence: CDR1 SGDLS, CDR2 YYNGEE. With 0 bases clipped from V and 4 bases from J, the junction kept 4 bases outside the gene matches. This CDR3 is CASSVVVTGGTEAFF. CDR3 in DNA: TGTGCCAGCAGCGTAGTAGTGACAGGGGGCACTGAAGCTTTCTTT.

The rearrangement joins TRBV19 to TRBJ2-1; D could derive from TRBD1 or TRBD2 (5 bases each). This CDR3 has 13 residues. The germline CDR1 and CDR2 sequences are LNHDA and SQIVND (reference sequence). Trimming shortened V by 5 bases and J by 8 bases, and 13 bases separated the two germline ends. CDR3 protein: CASSVLRDDEQFF. The CDR3 DNA follows: TGTGCCAGTAGTGTACTCAGGGACGATGAGCAGTTCTTC.

This clone was picked up a small number of times. The chain joins TRBV29-1 to TRBJ2-5, with D perhaps matching TRBD1 or TRBD2 (5 bases each). The germline V gene encodes CDR1 SQVTM and CDR2 ANQGSEA. The CDR3 spans 13 residues. The V gene lost 5 bases and the J gene lost 5 bases, with 15 bases spanning the gap. CDR3 in DNA: TGCAGCGTTTACCCCCCGGGGCTGGAGACCCAGTACTTC. Residues: CSVYPPGLETQYF. Full variable domain (remainder filled in from reference TRBV29-1 and TRBJ2-5): SAVISQKPSRDICQRGTSLTIQCQVDSQVTMMFWYRQQPGQSLTLIATANQGSEATYESGFVIDKFPISRPNLTFSTLTVSNMSPEDSSIYLCSVYPPGLETQYFGPGTRLLVL.

V is TRBV28 and J is TRBJ2-5; 8 bases are shared with TRBD2. Germline values: CDR1 MDHEN, CDR2 SYDVKM. Trimming removed 10 bases from V and 4 bases from J; junction bases left unmatched: 5. The CDR3 length is 12 residues. CDR3 loop: CAISSGGETQYF. DNA for the CDR3: TGTGCCATCTCAAGCGGGGGAGAGACCCAGTACTTC.

V gene TRBV29-1 combines with J gene TRBJ1-2; perhaps TRBD1 as D (6 bases). Germline V gives CDR1 SQVTM, CDR2 ANQGSEA. The V gene lost 4 bases and the J gene lost 0 bases, with 12 bases spanning the gap. The CDR3 length is 14 residues. For the CDR3, the DNA is TGCAGCGTTGCCCCCAGGGGCCCTAACTATGGCTACACCTTC. It translates to CSVAPRGPNYGYTF.

The chain couples TRBV2 to TRBJ1-6; D unclear. The CDR3 sequence is 12 residues long. V dropped 2 bases and J dropped 9 bases, with 5 bases sitting between them. The germline gives CDR1 SNHLY, CDR2 FYNNEI. In DNA form, the CDR3 reads TGTGCCAGCAGTGAACAGCTTTCACCCCTCCACTTT. Encoded protein: CASSEQLSPLHF.

The chain is built from TRBV5-1 and TRBJ2-3; D may be TRBD2 (6 bases). This CDR3 is built from 15 residues. The V end was cut by 2 bases, the J end by 0 bases, with 10 bases between. Per the germline V gene, CDR1 is SGHRS and CDR2 is YFSETQ. CDR3 residues: CASSLSGLSTDTQYF. The CDR3 nucleotides read TGCGCCAGCAGCTTATCGGGACTTAGCACAGATACGCAGTATTTT.

There are a few counts of this clone. V gene TRBV29-1 combines with J gene TRBJ2-3; no definite D call. V was clipped by 5 bases and J by 1 base, with 10 bases between them. Germline V gene data show CDR1 as SQVTM and CDR2 as ANQGSEA. The CDR3 is made up of 13 amino acids. As DNA, the CDR3 is TGCAGCGTTAATCCGACCGGCACAGATACGCAGTATTTT. It yields the protein CSVNPTGTDTQYF.

This clone came up a few times. The chain carries TRBV9 and TRBJ2-7; D gene uncertain. CDR3 length: 15 residues. Trimming cost V 4 bases and J 4 bases, with 18 bases left between them. Germline V CDR1 and CDR2: SGDLS, YYNGEE. As DNA, the CDR3 is TGTGCCAGCAGCCGTAACCCGACTCCTATGTACGAGCAGTACTTC. Residues: CASSRNPTPMYEQYF.